The rows below give T cell receptor beta chains drawn from one sample of a study of cytomegalovirus exposure and HLA in healthy donors. Clones were read by immunoSEQ multiplex PCR, and TCRdb kept only the in-frame ones, dropping some. The repertoire consists of 120,000 to 150,000 clones, with 76% occurring once and the leading ten covering 1.5% to 2%. Sequencing was performed on PBMCs. The receptors shown here come from a woman in her 40s in good health and CMV-seronegative. The CDR3 runs from the conserved cysteine through the conserved F or W. Each record gives: clone size, J gene, V gene, D gene, CDR3 protein, CDR3 DNA. The D gene is left open where the match is weak. The size field is filled for only some rows; it gives once, few, many or a size class.

-,TRBJ1-6,TRBV2,-,CASSGGSSYNSPLHF,TGTGCCAGCAGTGGAGGGAGCTCCTATAATTCACCCCTCCACTTT
-,TRBJ2-6,TRBV28,TRBD1,CASSGGQGSFSGANVLTF,TGTGCCAGCAGCGGGGGACAGGGGTCCTTCTCTGGGGCCAACGTCCTGACTTTC
once,TRBJ1-2,TRBV5-5,TRBD1,CASSTGTANYGYTF,TGTGCCAGCAGCACCGGGACAGCGAACTATGGCTACACCTTC
-,TRBJ2-2,TRBV5-1,TRBD1,CASSYRTGLNTGELFF,TGCGCCAGCAGCTACCGGACAGGGTTGAACACCGGGGAGCTGTTTTTT
-,TRBJ1-5,TRBV19,TRBD1,CASHRDRGIQPQHF,TGTGCCAGTCACCGGGACAGGGGTATCCAGCCCCAGCATTTT
-,TRBJ2-3,TRBV6-5,-,CASSWGTRGGQDTQYF,TGTGCCAGCAGTTGGGGGACACGTGGTGGCCAAGATACGCAGTATTTT
-,TRBJ2-2,TRBV7-6,-,CASSLGAGQWAGELFF,TGTGCCAGCAGCTTAGGGGCGGGCCAGTGGGCCGGGGAGCTGTTTTTT
-,TRBJ1-1,TRBV2,-,CASSGHRLNTEAFF,TGTGCCAGCAGCGGACATCGTCTGAACACTGAAGCTTTCTTT
-,TRBJ1-1,TRBV19,-,CASSGVGRVVGSHTEASF,TGTGCCAGTAGTGGGGTTGGCAGGGTCGTTGGTAGCCACACTGAAGCTTCCTTT
few,TRBJ1-1,TRBV4-1,-,CASSQGLMEAFF,TGCGCCAGCAGCCAAGGGCTCATGGAAGCTTTCTTT
-,TRBJ2-5,TRBV4-2,TRBD2,CASSGARLAGPDQETQYF,TGTGCCAGCAGCGGGGCGCGACTAGCGGGACCTGACCAAGAGACCCAGTACTTC
-,TRBJ1-5,TRBV4-1,TRBD1,CASSHGTGLRQPQHF,TGCGCCAGCAGCCACGGGACAGGGCTTCGTCAGCCCCAGCATTTT
-,TRBJ2-5,TRBV5-1,TRBD1,CASSSGQGARLETQYF,TGCGCCAGCAGCTCAGGACAGGGGGCGAGGCTAGAGACCCAGTACTTC
-,TRBJ1-1,TRBV9,-,CASSGWEGFNTEAFF,TGTGCCAGCAGCGGTTGGGAGGGGTTTAACACTGAAGCTTTCTTT
-,TRBJ2-5,TRBV27,TRBD2,CASSPMTSGGGETQYF,TGTGCCAGCAGTCCCATGACTAGCGGGGGAGGGGAGACCCAGTACTTC
few,TRBJ1-1,TRBV27,-,CASSLSIRGAAFF,TGTGCCAGCAGTTTATCTATCAGGGGCGCAGCTTTCTTT
-,TRBJ1-5,TRBV6-1,-,CASSETAALNQPQHF,TGTGCCAGCAGTGAGACAGCAGCCCTCAATCAGCCCCAGCATTTT
-,TRBJ2-1,TRBV19,TRBD2,CASSESGGANEQFF,TGTGCCAGTAGTGAATCCGGGGGGGCCAATGAGCAGTTCTTC
-,TRBJ1-2,TRBV7-9,TRBD1,CASSQKRRQGDNYTF,TGTGCCAGCAGCCAAAAAAGAAGACAGGGGGACAACTACACCTTC
-,TRBJ2-3,TRBV29-1,-,CSVEDSGTDTQYF,TGCAGCGTTGAAGATTCAGGGACAGATACGCAGTATTTT
-,TRBJ2-1,TRBV9,TRBD2,CASSVVSGAPSDEQFF,TGTGCCAGCAGCGTAGTTAGCGGGGCCCCAAGCGATGAGCAGTTCTTC
-,TRBJ2-7,TRBV4-1,-,CASSQGTDDYEQYF,TGCGCCAGCAGCCAAGGGACAGATGACTACGAGCAGTACTTC
-,TRBJ1-2,TRBV27,TRBD1,CASSSRSQGGGYTF,TGTGCCAGCAGTTCGAGGAGTCAGGGGGGTGGCTACACCTTC
few,TRBJ1-1,TRBV5-1,-,CASSLKAGTQNTEAFF,TGCGCCAGCAGCTTGAAGGCCGGGACACAGAACACTGAAGCTTTCTTT
-,TRBJ2-7,TRBV30,-,CASGGHWGEQYF,TGTGCCTCGGGGGGCCACTGGGGCGAGCAGTACTTC
-,TRBJ2-1,TRBV5-1,-,CASSLAGGVGEQFF,TGCGCCAGCAGCTTGGCCGGAGGGGTGGGGGAGCAGTTCTTC
few,TRBJ2-5,TRBV19,-,CASRTRDTGIGTQYF,TGTGCCAGTAGGACCCGGGACACAGGGATTGGGACCCAGTACTTC
-,TRBJ2-3,TRBV29-1,TRBD2,CSVDPSRGWGSSDTQYF,TGCAGCGTTGATCCCTCGCGGGGGTGGGGTTCGTCAGATACGCAGTATTTT
-,TRBJ2-7,TRBV2,TRBD1,CVSSEGTGYEQYF,TGTGTCAGCAGTGAAGGGACAGGATACGAGCAGTACTTC
-,TRBJ2-1,TRBV7-2,TRBD1,CASSLDRVNEQFF,TGTGCCAGCAGCTTGGACAGGGTGAATGAGCAGTTCTTC
-,TRBJ1-2,TRBV12-5,-,CASGSPSGAVYYGYTF,TGTGCTAGTGGTTCTCCATCAGGGGCCGTGTACTATGGCTACACCTTC
-,TRBJ2-3,TRBV5-1,-,CASSLGSDTSTDTQYF,TGCGCCAGCAGCTTAGGCTCCGACACTAGCACAGATACGCAGTATTTT
few,TRBJ2-2,TRBV28,TRBD1,CASSQGALDTGELFF,TGTGCCAGCAGCCAGGGGGCGCTGGACACCGGGGAGCTGTTTTTT
-,TRBJ2-7,TRBV19,TRBD1,CASSIGGTGFRYEQYF,TGTGCCAGTAGTATAGGAGGGACAGGCTTTCGCTACGAGCAGTACTTC
-,TRBJ2-3,TRBV7-9,TRBD1,CSSSSGQGHTDTQYF,TGTTCCAGCAGCTCCGGACAGGGACACACAGATACGCAGTATTTT
-,TRBJ1-1,TRBV28,-,CASPTPPVNTEAFF,TGTGCCAGCCCCACACCCCCAGTGAACACTGAAGCTTTCTTT
-,TRBJ2-7,TRBV7-9,-,CSLGGAEQYF,TGTTCCCTGGGGGGGGCTGAGCAGTACTTC
-,TRBJ2-4,TRBV14,TRBD1,CASSQAYGQGNIQYF,TGTGCCAGCAGCCAAGCCTACGGACAGGGAAACATTCAGTACTTC